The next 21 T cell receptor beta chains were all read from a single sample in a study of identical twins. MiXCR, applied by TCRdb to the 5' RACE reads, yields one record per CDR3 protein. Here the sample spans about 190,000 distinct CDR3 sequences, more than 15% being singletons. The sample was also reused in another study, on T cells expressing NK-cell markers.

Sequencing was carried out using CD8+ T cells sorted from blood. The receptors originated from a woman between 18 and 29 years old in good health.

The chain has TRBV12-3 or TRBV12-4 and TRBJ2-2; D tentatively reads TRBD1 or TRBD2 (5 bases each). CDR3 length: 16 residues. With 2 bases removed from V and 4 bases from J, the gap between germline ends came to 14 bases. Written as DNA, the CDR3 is TGTGCCAGCAGTTTAATGGGACCACGGGTCACCGGGGAGCTGTTTTTT. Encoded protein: CASSLMGPRVTGELFF.

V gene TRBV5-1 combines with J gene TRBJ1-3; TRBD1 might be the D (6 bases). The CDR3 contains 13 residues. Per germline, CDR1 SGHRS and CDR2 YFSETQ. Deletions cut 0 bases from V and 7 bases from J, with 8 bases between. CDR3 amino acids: CASSLGQGNTIYF. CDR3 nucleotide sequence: TGCGCCAGCAGCTTGGGGCAGGGGAACACCATATATTTT.

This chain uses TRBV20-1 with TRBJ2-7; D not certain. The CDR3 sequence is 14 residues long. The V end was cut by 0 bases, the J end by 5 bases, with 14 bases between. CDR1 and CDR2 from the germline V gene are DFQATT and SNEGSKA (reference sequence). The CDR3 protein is CSARDGRVRDEQYF. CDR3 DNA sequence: TGCAGTGCTAGAGATGGTAGAGTTCGCGACGAGCAGTACTTC.

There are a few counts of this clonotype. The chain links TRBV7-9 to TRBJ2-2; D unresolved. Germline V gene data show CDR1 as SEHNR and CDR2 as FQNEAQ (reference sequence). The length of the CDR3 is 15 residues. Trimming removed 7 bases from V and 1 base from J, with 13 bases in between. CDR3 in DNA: TGTGCCAGCAAATACGACGTCTGGAACACCGGGGAGCTGTTTTTT. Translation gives CASKYDVWNTGELFF.

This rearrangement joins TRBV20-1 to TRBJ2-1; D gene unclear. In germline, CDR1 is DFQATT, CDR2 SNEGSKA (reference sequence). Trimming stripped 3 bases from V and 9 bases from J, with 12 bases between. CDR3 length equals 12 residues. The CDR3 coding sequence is TGCAGTGCTAGTCCGACCCAATCTGAGCAGTTCTTC. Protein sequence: CSASPTQSEQFF.

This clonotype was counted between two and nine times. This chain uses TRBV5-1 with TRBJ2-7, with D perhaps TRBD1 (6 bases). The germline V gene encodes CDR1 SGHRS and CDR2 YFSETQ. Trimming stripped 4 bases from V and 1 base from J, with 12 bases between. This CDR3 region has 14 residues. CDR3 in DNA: TGCGCCAGCAGCATAGGACAGCTATCCTACGAGCAGTACTTC. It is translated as CASSIGQLSYEQYF. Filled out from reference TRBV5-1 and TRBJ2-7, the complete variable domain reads KAGVTQTPRYLIKTRGQQVTLSCSPISGHRSVSWYQQTPGQGLQFLFEYFSETQRNKGNFPGRFSGRQFSNSRSEMNVSTLELGDSALYLCASSIGQLSYEQYFGPGTRLTVT.

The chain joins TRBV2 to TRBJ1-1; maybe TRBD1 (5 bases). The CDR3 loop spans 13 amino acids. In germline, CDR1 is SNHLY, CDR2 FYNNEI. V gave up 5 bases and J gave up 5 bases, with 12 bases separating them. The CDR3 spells CASSPEKGTEAFF. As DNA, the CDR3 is TGTGCCAGCAGTCCGGAGAAGGGGACTGAAGCTTTCTTT.

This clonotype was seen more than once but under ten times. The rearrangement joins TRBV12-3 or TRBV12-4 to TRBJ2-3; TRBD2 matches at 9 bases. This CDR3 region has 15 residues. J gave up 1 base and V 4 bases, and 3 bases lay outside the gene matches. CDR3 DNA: TGTGCCAGCAGTTCCCGACTAGCGGGCACAGATACGCAGTATTTT. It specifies CASSSRLAGTDTQYF.

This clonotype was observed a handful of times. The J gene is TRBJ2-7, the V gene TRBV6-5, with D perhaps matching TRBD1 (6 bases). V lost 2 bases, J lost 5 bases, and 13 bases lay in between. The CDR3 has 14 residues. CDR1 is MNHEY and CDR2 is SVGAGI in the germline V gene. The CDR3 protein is CASSYVGADHEQYF. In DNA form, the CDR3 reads TGTGCCAGCAGTTACGTGGGGGCTGATCACGAGCAGTACTTC.

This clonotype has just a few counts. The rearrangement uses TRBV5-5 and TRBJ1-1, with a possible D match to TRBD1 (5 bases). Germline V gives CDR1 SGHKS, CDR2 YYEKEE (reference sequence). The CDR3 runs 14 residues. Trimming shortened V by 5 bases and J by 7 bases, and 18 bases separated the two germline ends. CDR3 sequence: CASRYPGTSFEAFF. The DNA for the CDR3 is TGTGCCAGCAGATATCCCGGGACGTCATTTGAAGCTTTCTTT.

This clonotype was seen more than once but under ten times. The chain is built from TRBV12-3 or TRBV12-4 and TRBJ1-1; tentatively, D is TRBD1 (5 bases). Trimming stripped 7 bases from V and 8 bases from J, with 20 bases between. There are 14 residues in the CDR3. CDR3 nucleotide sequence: TGTGCCAGCACCTTTCTGGGACGCAACGGCGAAGCTTTCTTT. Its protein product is CASTFLGRNGEAFF.

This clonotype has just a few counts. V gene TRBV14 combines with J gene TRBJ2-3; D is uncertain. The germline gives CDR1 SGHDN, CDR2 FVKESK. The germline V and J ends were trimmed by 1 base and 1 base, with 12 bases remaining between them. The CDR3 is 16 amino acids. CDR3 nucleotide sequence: TGTGCCAGCAGCCAAGTATCCCTAAGACGCACAGATACGCAGTATTTT. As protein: CASSQVSLRRTDTQYF.

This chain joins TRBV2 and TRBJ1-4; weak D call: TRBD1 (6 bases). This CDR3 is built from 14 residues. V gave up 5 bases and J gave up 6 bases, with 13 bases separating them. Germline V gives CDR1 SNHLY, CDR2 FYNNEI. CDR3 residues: CASSTGMGDEKLFF. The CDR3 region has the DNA TGTGCCAGCAGTACAGGGATGGGGGATGAAAAACTGTTTTTT.

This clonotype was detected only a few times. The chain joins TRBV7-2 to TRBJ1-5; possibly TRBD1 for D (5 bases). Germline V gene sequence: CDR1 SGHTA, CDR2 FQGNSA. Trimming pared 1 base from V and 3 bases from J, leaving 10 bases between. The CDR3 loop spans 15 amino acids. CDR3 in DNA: TGTGCCAGCAGCTTAGTGTCCGGGGCCAATCAGCCCCAGCATTTT. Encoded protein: CASSLVSGANQPQHF.

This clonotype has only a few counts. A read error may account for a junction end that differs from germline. CDR3 region: CASSFSGQQESQYF. CDR3 DNA: TGTGCCAGCAGTTTCAGCGGACAACAAGAGTCCCAGTACTTC. V usage is TRBV27 and J usage is TRBJ2-5; either TRBD1 or TRBD2 may fit D (5 bases each). The V gene's germline CDR1 is MNHEY and CDR2 SMNVEV (reference sequence). This CDR3 spans 14 amino acids.

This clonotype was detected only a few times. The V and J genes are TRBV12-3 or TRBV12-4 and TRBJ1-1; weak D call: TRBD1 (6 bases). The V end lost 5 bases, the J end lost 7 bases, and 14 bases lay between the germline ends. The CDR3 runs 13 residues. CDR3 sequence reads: CASSTGVRGEAFF. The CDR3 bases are TGTGCCAGCAGTACCGGGGTCAGGGGTGAAGCTTTCTTT.

Here the CDR3 reads CSARGLAEINEQFF. The CDR3 DNA sequence: TGCAGTGCCCGCGGACTAGCGGAGATCAATGAGCAGTTCTTC. V gene TRBV20-1 combines with J gene TRBJ2-1, with 10 bases fitting TRBD2. There are 14 residues in the CDR3. Germline values: CDR1 DFQATT, CDR2 SNEGSKA (reference sequence). The ends lost 6 bases at V and 6 bases at J; junction bases unmatched: 8.

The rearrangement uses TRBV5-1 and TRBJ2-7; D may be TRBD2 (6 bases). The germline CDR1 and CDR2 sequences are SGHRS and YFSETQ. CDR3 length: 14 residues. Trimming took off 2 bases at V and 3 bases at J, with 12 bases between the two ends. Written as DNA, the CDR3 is TGCGCCAGCAGCTTTGGCAGGGAGGTCTACGAGCAGTACTTC. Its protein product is CASSFGREVYEQYF. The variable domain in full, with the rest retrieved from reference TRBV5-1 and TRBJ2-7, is KAGVTQTPRYLIKTRGQQVTLSCSPISGHRSVSWYQQTPGQGLQFLFEYFSETQRNKGNFPGRFSGRQFSNSRSEMNVSTLELGDSALYLCASSFGREVYEQYFGPGTRLTVT.

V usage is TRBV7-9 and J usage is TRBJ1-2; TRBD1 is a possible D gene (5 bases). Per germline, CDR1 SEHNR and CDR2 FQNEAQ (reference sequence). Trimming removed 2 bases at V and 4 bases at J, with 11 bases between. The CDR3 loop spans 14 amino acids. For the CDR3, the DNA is TGTGCCAGCAGCTTAACGGGCAGGGCCTATGGCTACACCTTC. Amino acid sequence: CASSLTGRAYGYTF.

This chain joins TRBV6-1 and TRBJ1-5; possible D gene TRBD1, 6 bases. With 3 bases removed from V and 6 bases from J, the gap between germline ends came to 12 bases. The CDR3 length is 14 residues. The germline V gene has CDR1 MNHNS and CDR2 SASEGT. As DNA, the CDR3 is TGTGCCAGCAGTGACGTAGGGGGTGGTCAGCCCCAGCATTTT. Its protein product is CASSDVGGGQPQHF.

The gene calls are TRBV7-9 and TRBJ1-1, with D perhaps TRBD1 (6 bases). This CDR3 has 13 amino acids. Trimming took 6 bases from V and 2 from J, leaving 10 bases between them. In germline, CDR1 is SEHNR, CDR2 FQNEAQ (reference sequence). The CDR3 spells CASRDSLNTEAFF. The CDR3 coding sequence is TGTGCCAGCAGGGACAGCCTAAACACTGAAGCTTTCTTT.